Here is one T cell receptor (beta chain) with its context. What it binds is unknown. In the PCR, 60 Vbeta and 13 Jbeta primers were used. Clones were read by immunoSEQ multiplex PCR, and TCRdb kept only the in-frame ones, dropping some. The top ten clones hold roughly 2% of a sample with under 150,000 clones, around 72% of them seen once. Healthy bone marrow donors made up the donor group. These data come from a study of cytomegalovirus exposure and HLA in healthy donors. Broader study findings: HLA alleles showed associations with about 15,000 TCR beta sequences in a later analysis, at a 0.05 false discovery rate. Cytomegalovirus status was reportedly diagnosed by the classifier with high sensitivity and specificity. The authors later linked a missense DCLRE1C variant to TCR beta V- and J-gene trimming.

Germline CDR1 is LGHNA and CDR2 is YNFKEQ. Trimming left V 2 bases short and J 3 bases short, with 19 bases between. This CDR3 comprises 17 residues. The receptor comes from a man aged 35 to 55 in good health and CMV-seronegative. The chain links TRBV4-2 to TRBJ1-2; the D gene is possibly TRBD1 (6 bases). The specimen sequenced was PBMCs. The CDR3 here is CASSQFGQSSRYYGYTF. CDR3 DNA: TGTGCCAGCAGCCAATTCGGACAGTCCTCTCGATACTATGGCTACACCTTC.